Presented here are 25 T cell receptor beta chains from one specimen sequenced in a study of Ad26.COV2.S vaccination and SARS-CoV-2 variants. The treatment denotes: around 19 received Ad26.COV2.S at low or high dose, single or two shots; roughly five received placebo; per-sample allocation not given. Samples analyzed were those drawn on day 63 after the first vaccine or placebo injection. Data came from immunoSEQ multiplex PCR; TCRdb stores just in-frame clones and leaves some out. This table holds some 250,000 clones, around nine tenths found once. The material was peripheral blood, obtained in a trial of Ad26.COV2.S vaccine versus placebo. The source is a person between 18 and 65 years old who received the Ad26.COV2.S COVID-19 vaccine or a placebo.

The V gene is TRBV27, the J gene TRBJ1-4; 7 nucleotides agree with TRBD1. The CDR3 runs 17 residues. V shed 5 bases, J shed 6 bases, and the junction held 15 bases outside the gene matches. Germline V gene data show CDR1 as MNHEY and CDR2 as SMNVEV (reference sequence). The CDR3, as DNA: TGTGCCAGCAGTCCCACCCGAGGGGGCCTCCCTGATGAAAAACTGTTTTTT. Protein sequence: CASSPTRGGLPDEKLFF.

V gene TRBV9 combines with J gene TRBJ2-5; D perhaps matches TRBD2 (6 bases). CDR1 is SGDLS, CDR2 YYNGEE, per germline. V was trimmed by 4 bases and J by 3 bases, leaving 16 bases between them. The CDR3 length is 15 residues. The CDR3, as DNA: TGTGCCAGCAGCCCGAACGGAAGGGAGGAAGAGACCCAGTACTTC. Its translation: CASSPNGREEETQYF.

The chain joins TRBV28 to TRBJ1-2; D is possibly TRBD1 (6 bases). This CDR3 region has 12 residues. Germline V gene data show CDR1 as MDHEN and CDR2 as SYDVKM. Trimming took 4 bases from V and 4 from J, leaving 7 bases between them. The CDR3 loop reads CASSSDSYGYTF. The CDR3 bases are TGTGCCAGCAGTTCGGACAGCTATGGCTACACCTTC.

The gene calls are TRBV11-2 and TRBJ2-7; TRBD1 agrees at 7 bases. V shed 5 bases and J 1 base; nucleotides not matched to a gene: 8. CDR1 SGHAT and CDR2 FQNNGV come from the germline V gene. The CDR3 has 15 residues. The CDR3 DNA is TGTGCCAGCAGCCAGCCCGGGACAGTATCCTACGAGCAGTACTTC. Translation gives CASSQPGTVSYEQYF. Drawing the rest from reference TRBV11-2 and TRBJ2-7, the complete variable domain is EAGVAQSPRYKIIEKRQSVAFWCNPISGHATLYWYQQILGQGPKLLIQFQNNGVVDDSQLPKDRFSAERLKGVDSTLKIQPAKLEDSAVYLCASSQPGTVSYEQYFGPGTRLTVT.

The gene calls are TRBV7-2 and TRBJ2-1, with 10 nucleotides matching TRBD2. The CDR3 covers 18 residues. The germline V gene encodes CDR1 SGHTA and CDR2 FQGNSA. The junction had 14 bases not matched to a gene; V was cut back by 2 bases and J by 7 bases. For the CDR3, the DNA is TGTGCCAGCAGCTTAAGGGGTAGCGGGGGGTCCTACCCGAATGAGCAGTTCTTC. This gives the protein CASSLRGSGGSYPNEQFF. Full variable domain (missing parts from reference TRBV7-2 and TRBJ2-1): GAGVSQSPSNKVTEKGKDVELRCDPISGHTALYWYRQSLGQGLEFLIYFQGNSAPDKSGLPSDRFSAERTGGSVSTLTIQRTQQEDSAVYLCASSLRGSGGSYPNEQFFGPGTRLTVL.

Here the CDR3 reads CASSPGQGFTYEQYF. Here the CDR3 DNA reads TGTGCCAGCAGCCCGGGACAGGGCTTCACCTACGAGCAGTACTTC. The genes are TRBV28 and TRBJ2-7; TRBD1 aligns across 9 bases. CDR1 and CDR2 (germline): MDHEN, SYDVKM. V shed 6 bases and J 2 bases; nucleotides not matched to a gene: 8. The CDR3 spans 15 residues.

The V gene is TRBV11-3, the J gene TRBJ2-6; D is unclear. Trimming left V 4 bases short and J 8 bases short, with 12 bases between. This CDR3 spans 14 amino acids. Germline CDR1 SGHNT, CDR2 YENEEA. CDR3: CASSSGVPPNVLTF. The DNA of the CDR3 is TGTGCCAGCAGCTCAGGAGTCCCCCCCAACGTCCTGACTTTC.

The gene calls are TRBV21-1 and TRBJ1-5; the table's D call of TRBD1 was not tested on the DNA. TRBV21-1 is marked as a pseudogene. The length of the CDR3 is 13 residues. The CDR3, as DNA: TGTGCCAGCAAGGGACAAATCAATCAGCCCCAGCATTTT. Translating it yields CASKGQINQPQHF.

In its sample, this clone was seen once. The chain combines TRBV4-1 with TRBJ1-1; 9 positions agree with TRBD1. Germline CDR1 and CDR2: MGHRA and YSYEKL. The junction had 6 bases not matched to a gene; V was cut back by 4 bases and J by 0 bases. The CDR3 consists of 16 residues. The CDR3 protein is CASSLRDRDMNTEAFF. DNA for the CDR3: TGCGCCAGCAGCCTAAGGGACAGGGACATGAACACTGAAGCTTTCTTT.

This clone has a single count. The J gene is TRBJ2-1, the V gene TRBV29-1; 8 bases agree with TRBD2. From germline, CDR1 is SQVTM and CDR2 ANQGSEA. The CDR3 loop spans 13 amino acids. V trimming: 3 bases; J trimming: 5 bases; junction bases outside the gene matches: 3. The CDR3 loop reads CSVDILADNEQFF. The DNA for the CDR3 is TGCAGCGTTGACATACTAGCGGACAATGAGCAGTTCTTC.

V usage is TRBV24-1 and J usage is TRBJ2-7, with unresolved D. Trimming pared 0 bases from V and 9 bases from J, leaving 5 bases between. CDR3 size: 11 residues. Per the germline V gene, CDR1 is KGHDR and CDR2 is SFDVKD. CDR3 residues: CATSDLQGQYF. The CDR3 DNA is TGTGCCACCAGTGATTTGCAAGGGCAGTACTTC.

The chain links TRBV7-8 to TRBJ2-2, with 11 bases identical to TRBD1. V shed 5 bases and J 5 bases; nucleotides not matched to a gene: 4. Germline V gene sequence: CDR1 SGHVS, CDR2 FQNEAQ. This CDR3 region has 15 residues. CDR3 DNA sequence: TGTGCCAGCAGCCCGGGACAGGGGGTGACCGGGGAGCTGTTTTTT. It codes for CASSPGQGVTGELFF.

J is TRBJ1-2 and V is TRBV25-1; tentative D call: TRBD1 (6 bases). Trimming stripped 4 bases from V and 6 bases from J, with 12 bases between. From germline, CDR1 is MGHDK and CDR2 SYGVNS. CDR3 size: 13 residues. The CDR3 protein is CASSGNQGNGYTF. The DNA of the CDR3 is TGTGCCAGCAGTGGGAATCAGGGGAATGGCTACACCTTC.

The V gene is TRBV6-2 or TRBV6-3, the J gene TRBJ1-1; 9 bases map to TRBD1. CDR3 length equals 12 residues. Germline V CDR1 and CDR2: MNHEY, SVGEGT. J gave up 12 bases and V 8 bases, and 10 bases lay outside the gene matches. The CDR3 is CASRPGTGQSFF. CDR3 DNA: TGTGCCAGCCGCCCGGGGACAGGGCAGTCTTTCTTT.

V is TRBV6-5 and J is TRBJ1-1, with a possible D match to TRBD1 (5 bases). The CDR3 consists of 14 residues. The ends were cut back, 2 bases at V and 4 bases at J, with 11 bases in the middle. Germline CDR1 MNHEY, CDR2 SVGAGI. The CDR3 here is CASSYTHGATEAFF. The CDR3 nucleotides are TGTGCCAGCAGTTACACGCATGGGGCCACTGAAGCTTTCTTT.

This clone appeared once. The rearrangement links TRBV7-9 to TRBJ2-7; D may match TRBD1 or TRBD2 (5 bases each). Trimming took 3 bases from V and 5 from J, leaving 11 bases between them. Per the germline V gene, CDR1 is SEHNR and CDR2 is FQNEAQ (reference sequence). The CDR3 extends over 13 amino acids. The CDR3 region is CASSLVGVNEQYF. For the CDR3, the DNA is TGTGCCAGCAGCTTGGTGGGGGTAAACGAGCAGTACTTC.

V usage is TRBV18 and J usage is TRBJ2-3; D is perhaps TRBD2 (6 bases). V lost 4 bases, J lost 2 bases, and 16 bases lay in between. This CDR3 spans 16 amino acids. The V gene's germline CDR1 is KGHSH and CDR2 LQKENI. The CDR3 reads CASSLILGGDTDTQYF. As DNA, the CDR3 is TGTGCCAGCTCACTCATCCTGGGCGGGGACACAGATACGCAGTATTTT.

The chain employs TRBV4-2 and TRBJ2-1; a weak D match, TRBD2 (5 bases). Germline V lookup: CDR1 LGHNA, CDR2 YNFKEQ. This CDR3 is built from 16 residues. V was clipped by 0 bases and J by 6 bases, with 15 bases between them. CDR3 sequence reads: CASSQDSSGPFNEQFF. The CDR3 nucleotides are TGTGCCAGCAGCCAAGATTCCAGCGGCCCATTCAATGAGCAGTTCTTC.

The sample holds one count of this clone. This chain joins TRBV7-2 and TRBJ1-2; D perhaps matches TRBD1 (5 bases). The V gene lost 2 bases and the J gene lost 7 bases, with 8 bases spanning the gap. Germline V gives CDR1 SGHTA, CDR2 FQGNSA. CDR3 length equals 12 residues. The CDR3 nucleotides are TGTGCCAGCAGCTTATCAGGGTTTGGCTACACCTTC. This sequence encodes CASSLSGFGYTF.

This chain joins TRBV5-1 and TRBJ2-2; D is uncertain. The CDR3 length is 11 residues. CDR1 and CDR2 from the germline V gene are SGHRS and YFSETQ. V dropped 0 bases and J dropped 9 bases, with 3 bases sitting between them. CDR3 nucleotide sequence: TGCGCCAGCAGCTTGGCCCGGGAGCTGTTTTTT. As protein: CASSLARELFF. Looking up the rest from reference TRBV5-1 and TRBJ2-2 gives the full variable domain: KAGVTQTPRYLIKTRGQQVTLSCSPISGHRSVSWYQQTPGQGLQFLFEYFSETQRNKGNFPGRFSGRQFSNSRSEMNVSTLELGDSALYLCASSLARELFFGEGSRLTVL.

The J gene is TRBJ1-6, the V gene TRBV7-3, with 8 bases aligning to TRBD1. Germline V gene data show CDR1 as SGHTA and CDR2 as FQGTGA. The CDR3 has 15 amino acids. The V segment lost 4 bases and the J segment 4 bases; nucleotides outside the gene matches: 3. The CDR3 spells CASSSGTGYNSPLHF. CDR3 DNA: TGTGCCAGCAGCTCCGGGACAGGTTATAATTCACCCCTCCACTTT.

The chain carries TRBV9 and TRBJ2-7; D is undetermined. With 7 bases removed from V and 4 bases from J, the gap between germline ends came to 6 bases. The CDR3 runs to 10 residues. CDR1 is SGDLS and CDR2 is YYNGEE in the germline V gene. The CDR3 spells CASRRYEQYF. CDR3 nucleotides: TGTGCCAGCCGTCGGTACGAGCAGTACTTC.

CDR3 residues: CASSSTSGGSDTQYF. The CDR3 nucleotides read TGCGCCAGCAGTTCGACTAGCGGGGGATCAGATACGCAGTATTTT. V usage is TRBV10-1 and J usage is TRBJ2-3; 12 positions match TRBD2. The CDR3 runs 15 residues. Germline CDR1 WNHNN, CDR2 SYGVQD (reference sequence). Germline trimming cut 5 bases from V and 4 bases from J; bases unmatched to any gene: 4.

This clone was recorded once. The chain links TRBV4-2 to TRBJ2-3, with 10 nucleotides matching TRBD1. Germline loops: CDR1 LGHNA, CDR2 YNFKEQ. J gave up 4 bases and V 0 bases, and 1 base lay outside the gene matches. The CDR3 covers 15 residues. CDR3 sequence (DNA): TGTGCCAGCAGCCAAGAAGGGACAGGGGCAGATACGCAGTATTTT. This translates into CASSQEGTGADTQYF.

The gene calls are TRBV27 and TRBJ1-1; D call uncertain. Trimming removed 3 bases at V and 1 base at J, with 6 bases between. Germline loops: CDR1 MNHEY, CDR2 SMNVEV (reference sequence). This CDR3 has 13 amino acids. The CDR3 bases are TGTGCCAGCAGTTTTTTGCAGAACACTGAAGCTTTCTTT. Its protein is CASSFLQNTEAFF.